The 26 T cell receptor beta chains presented below share a single source sample, sequenced in a study of immune evolution from preneoplasia to lung adenocarcinoma. Profiled with immunoSEQ multiplex PCR; TCRdb holds only in-frame clones, not every one. The sample has about 6,000 clones, over 80% seen once; the top ten hold approximately 2.6%. The sample was FFPE lung adenocarcinoma in situ tissue. These receptor sequences come from a donor at least 70 years old with lung adenocarcinoma.

The chain carries TRBV7-2 and TRBJ1-2; D gene ambiguous. The CDR3 runs 13 residues. The germline V gene has CDR1 SGHTA and CDR2 FQGNSA. V lost 1 base and J lost 13, with 16 bases in between. The CDR3, as DNA: TGTGCCAGCAGCTTAGGCCGGGTCCCAAAAGTCACCTTC. Residues: CASSLGRVPKVTF.

A note on this clone: The junction departs from the called germline gene at one end, perhaps through a read error. The gene calls are TRBV7-8 and TRBJ1-1; a possible D gene is TRBD1 (6 bases). Germline loops: CDR1 SGHVS, CDR2 FQNEAQ. This CDR3 is 14 amino acids long. CDR3 bases: TGTGCCAGCACCTTAAGGGGGTTGAATACTGAAGCTTTCTTT. Protein product: CASTLRGLNTEAFF.

The chain uses TRBV11-2 and TRBJ1-1, with a weak D call TRBD1 (5 bases). With 2 bases removed from V and 0 bases from J, the gap between germline ends came to 13 bases. Germline V gene sequence: CDR1 SGHAT, CDR2 FQNNGV. The CDR3 is made up of 16 amino acids. The CDR3 bases are TGTGCCAGCAGCTTAAAGCATGGCAGGGTGAACACTGAAGCTTTCTTT. This sequence encodes CASSLKHGRVNTEAFF.

This clone is termed large. The rearrangement joins TRBV7-3 to TRBJ1-2, with D possibly TRBD1 on 5 matching bases. The V end lost 4 bases, the J end lost 5 bases, and 11 bases lay between the germline ends. The length of the CDR3 is 13 residues. The germline V gene encodes CDR1 SGHTA and CDR2 FQGTGA. CDR3 region: CASSSGTEYGYTF. The CDR3 DNA reads as TGTGCCAGCAGCTCTGGGACCGAATATGGCTACACCTTC.

The CDR3 here is CASSFRGGRNQPQHF. The CDR3 DNA reads as TGTGCCAGCAGCTTCAGGGGCGGTCGGAATCAGCCCCAGCATTTT. V gene TRBV7-2 combines with J gene TRBJ1-5, with D possibly matching TRBD1 (6 bases). The length of the CDR3 is 15 residues. CDR1 is SGHTA, CDR2 FQGNSA, per germline. Between the trimmed V and J ends, which lost 3 bases and 4 bases, there was a span of 13 bases.

The chain recombines TRBV6-4 with TRBJ1-1; 9 bases fit TRBD1. After removal of 4 bases from V and 8 bases from J, the junction contained 5 bases not matched to a gene. Germline V gene data show CDR1 as MRHNA and CDR2 as SNTAGT. CDR3 length equals 13 residues. The CDR3 bases are TGTGCCAGCAGTGTGTACAGGGGGCAAGAAGCTTTCTTT. Translating it yields CASSVYRGQEAFF.

V is TRBV2 and J is TRBJ2-7, with a possible D match to TRBD2 (6 bases). Trimming took 6 bases from V and 3 from J, leaving 18 bases between them. Germline lookup yields CDR1 SNHLY and CDR2 FYNNEI. The CDR3 consists of 15 residues. The CDR3 reads CASSDNLGGGYEQYF. The CDR3 bases are TGTGCCAGCAGCGACAATTTGGGGGGAGGCTACGAGCAGTACTTC.

This clone is a singleton in its sample. The chain recombines TRBV6-1 with TRBJ2-7; D unclear. CDR1 and CDR2 (germline): MNHNS, SASEGT. CDR3 length equals 14 residues. The V end lost 4 bases, the J end lost 3 bases, and 13 bases lay between the germline ends. The chain's CDR3 is CASSGHNRYYEQYF. The CDR3 region has the DNA TGTGCCAGCAGTGGCCACAATCGATACTACGAGCAGTACTTC.

The chain uses TRBV5-1 and TRBJ1-1; D gene unclear. The CDR3 runs to 13 residues. Germline V gene sequence: CDR1 SGHRS, CDR2 YFSETQ. The ends were cut back, 0 bases at V and 4 bases at J, with 7 bases in the middle. The chain's CDR3 is CASSLDSFTEAFF. The DNA of the CDR3 is TGCGCCAGCAGCTTGGACAGTTTCACTGAAGCTTTCTTT. The variable domain in full, with the rest retrieved from reference TRBV5-1 and TRBJ1-1, is KAGVTQTPRYLIKTRGQQVTLSCSPISGHRSVSWYQQTPGQGLQFLFEYFSETQRNKGNFPGRFSGRQFSNSRSEMNVSTLELGDSALYLCASSLDSFTEAFFGQGTRLTVV.

Remarks on this clone: One end of the junction fails to match germline, which may point to a read error. The chain is built from TRBV11-2 and TRBJ2-1; 8 bases are shared with TRBD2. There are 15 residues in the CDR3. Germline V gene lookup returns CDR1 SGHAT and CDR2 FQNNGV. CDR3 residues: CANSLAGSSYNEQFF. In DNA form, the CDR3 reads TGTGCCAACAGCTTAGCGGGGAGCTCCTACAATGAGCAGTTCTTC.

This clone has only a few counts. The chain employs TRBV4-2 and TRBJ1-4, with D perhaps TRBD1 (5 bases). The germline V and J ends were trimmed by 4 bases and 6 bases, with 18 bases remaining between them. CDR1 LGHNA and CDR2 YNFKEQ come from the germline V gene. The CDR3 has 16 residues. The CDR3 reads CASSPLRTLGDEKLFF. The CDR3 nucleotides read TGTGCCAGCAGCCCCTTACGGACCCTGGGGGATGAAAAACTGTTTTTT.

The chain uses TRBV2 and TRBJ1-1; 8 bases map to TRBD1. J lost 8 bases, V lost 3 bases, and 8 bases had no gene match. Germline loops: CDR1 SNHLY, CDR2 FYNNEI. This CDR3 has 14 residues. CDR3 region: CASSEPGGTGEAFF. As DNA, the CDR3 is TGTGCCAGCAGTGAGCCCGGGGGGACAGGAGAAGCTTTCTTT.

This chain uses TRBV6-6 with TRBJ2-7, with D perhaps assigned TRBD1 or TRBD2 (5 bases each). Germline V gene sequence: CDR1 MNHNY, CDR2 SVGAGI (reference sequence). V lost 6 bases and J lost 6, with 21 bases in between. There are 15 residues in the CDR3. CDR3 residues: CASRSHRDGTCEQYF. CDR3 sequence (DNA): TGTGCCAGCAGGTCCCACCGGGACGGGACGTGCGAGCAGTACTTC.

The CDR3 DNA follows: TGTGCCAGCAGACCTCAAACGTTTAACTATGGCTACACCTTC. Protein product: CASRPQTFNYGYTF. The chain carries TRBV6-5 and TRBJ1-2; D gene ambiguous. Germline assignment: CDR1 MNHEY and CDR2 SVGAGI. V was shortened by 6 bases and J by 1 base, with 12 bases between the two germline ends. This CDR3 has 14 residues.

The chain uses TRBV6-6 and TRBJ2-3; D uncertain. Germline V CDR1 and CDR2: MNHNY, SVGAGI (reference sequence). The CDR3 extends over 13 amino acids. Trimming removed 7 bases from V and 2 bases from J, with 10 bases in between. CDR3 in amino acids: CASKGPLTDTQYF. DNA of the CDR3: TGTGCCAGCAAAGGGCCCCTCACAGATACGCAGTATTTT.

The rearrangement links TRBV9 to TRBJ1-5; no clear D gene. Trimming pared 0 bases from V and 3 bases from J, leaving 4 bases between. This CDR3 has 13 amino acids. Germline-derived CDR1 and CDR2 are SGDLS and YYNGEE. The CDR3 reads CASSVGSNQPQHF. Here the CDR3 DNA reads TGTGCCAGCAGCGTAGGCTCCAATCAGCCCCAGCATTTT. Looking up the rest from reference TRBV9 and TRBJ1-5 gives the full variable domain: DSGVTQTPKHLITATGQRVTLRCSPRSGDLSVYWYQQSLDQGLQFLIQYYNGEERAKGNILERFSAQQFPDLHSELNLSSLELGDSALYFCASSVGSNQPQHFGDGTRLSIL.

The DNA for the CDR3 is TGTGCCAGCAGCTTAGCACCGGGACTAGCGGCCTACAATGAGCAGTTCTTC. Translating it yields CASSLAPGLAAYNEQFF. The chain combines TRBV7-2 with TRBJ2-1; 11 nucleotides align to TRBD2. The CDR3 is 17 residues long. V lost 0 bases and J lost 2; bases outside the gene matches: 3. Germline CDR1 reads SGHTA; CDR2 reads FQGNSA.

This chain joins TRBV6-4 and TRBJ2-3; TRBD2 agrees at 10 bases. The CDR3 loop spans 16 amino acids. J was trimmed by 0 bases and V by 4 bases; bases with no gene match: 4. From germline, CDR1 is MRHNA and CDR2 SNTAGT. The CDR3 sequence: CASSGVAGGSTDTQYF. The CDR3 DNA reads as TGTGCCAGCAGTGGGGTAGCGGGAGGAAGCACAGATACGCAGTATTTT.

The CDR3 DNA sequence: TGCGCCAGCAGCCAAAACAGGGCACCCGACAATGAGCAGTTCTTC. This codes for CASSQNRAPDNEQFF. This rearrangement joins TRBV4-1 to TRBJ2-1; tentatively, D is TRBD1 (6 bases). Trimming cost V 2 bases and J 5 bases, with 13 bases left between them. CDR3 length: 15 residues. The germline gives CDR1 MGHRA, CDR2 YSYEKL.

The chain couples TRBV9 to TRBJ1-5, with 8 bases fitting TRBD1. From germline, CDR1 is SGDLS and CDR2 YYNGEE. V trimming: 4 bases; J trimming: 9 bases; junction bases outside the gene matches: 9. This CDR3 contains 14 residues. CDR3 residues: CASSSGTGPGPQHF. The DNA for the CDR3 is TGTGCCAGCAGCTCAGGGACAGGCCCTGGGCCCCAGCATTTT.

This chain connects TRBV7-6 to TRBJ2-5, with unresolved D. The CDR3 sequence is 14 residues long. V was cut by 0 bases and J by 0 bases, with 5 bases left in between. The germline V gene has CDR1 SGHVS and CDR2 FNYEAQ. CDR3 protein: CASSLAGNQETQYF. As DNA, the CDR3 is TGTGCCAGCAGCTTAGCGGGGAACCAAGAGACCCAGTACTTC.

Here the CDR3 reads CASSLAGGTGELFF. The CDR3 DNA follows: TGCGCCAGCAGCTTAGCGGGAGGGACCGGGGAGCTGTTTTTT. V is TRBV4-1 and J is TRBJ2-2; 11 bases match TRBD2. V was pared by 5 bases and J by 5 bases, with 1 base of the junction left unmatched. Looked up from germline, CDR1 is MGHRA and CDR2 is YSYEKL. This CDR3 comprises 14 residues.

The chain carries TRBV5-1 and TRBJ1-1; possibly TRBD1 for D (6 bases). This CDR3 has 15 amino acids. V was clipped by 4 bases and J by 7 bases, with 20 bases between them. Germline V lookup: CDR1 SGHRS, CDR2 YFSETQ. This CDR3 reads CASSPPGRGVGEAFF. The CDR3 nucleotides are TGCGCCAGCAGCCCCCCGGGCAGGGGCGTTGGTGAAGCTTTCTTT.

The genes are TRBV11-2 and TRBJ2-7, with D possibly being TRBD1 (5 bases). The CDR3 sequence is 15 residues long. CDR1 and CDR2 (germline): SGHAT, FQNNGV. V was shortened by 6 bases and J by 5 bases, with 20 bases between the two germline ends. CDR3 amino acids: CASRLLQVLVDEQYF. The CDR3 nucleotides are TGTGCCAGCAGGCTCCTACAGGTCCTCGTCGACGAGCAGTACTTC.

V and J are TRBV25-1 and TRBJ1-4; D is possibly TRBD1 (6 bases). Per the germline V gene, CDR1 is MGHDK and CDR2 is SYGVNS. The germline V and J ends were trimmed by 4 bases and 8 bases, with 11 bases remaining between them. This CDR3 spans 13 amino acids. The CDR3 DNA is TGTGCCAGCAGTGGGGACAATCTCGAAAAACTGTTTTTT. It encodes CASSGDNLEKLFF.

The rearrangement uses TRBV19 and TRBJ2-2; 8 bases match TRBD1. CDR3 size: 13 residues. Germline V gene data show CDR1 as LNHDA and CDR2 as SQIVND (reference sequence). Trimming at V came to 7 bases and at J to 7 bases, leaving 5 bases not matched to a gene. The CDR3 nucleotides read TGTGCCAGTAATACAGGGGGTTACGGGGAGCTGTTTTTT. Amino acids: CASNTGGYGELFF.